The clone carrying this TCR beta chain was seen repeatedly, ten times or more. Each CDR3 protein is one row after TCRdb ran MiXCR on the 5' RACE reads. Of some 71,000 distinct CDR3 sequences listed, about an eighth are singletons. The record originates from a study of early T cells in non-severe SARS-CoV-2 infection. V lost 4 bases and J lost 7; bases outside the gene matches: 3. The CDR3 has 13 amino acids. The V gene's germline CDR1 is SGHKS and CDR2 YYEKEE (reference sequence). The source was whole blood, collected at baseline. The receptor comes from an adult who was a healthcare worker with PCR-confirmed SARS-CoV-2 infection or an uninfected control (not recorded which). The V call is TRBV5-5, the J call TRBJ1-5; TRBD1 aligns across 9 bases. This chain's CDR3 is CASSGDRAQPQHF. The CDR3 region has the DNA TGTGCCAGCAGCGGGGACAGGGCGCAGCCCCAGCATTTT.